Following are 20 T cell receptor beta chains from one sample sequenced in a study of cytomegalovirus exposure and HLA in healthy donors. Primers: 60 Vbeta forward and 13 Jbeta reverse. Some clones are missing from TCRdb's copy, which holds only in-frame ones; the method was immunoSEQ multiplex PCR. This table has roughly 180,000 clones, about three quarters appearing once. The source material was PBMCs. The receptors stem from a female donor in good health and CMV-seronegative.

The rearrangement joins TRBV19 to TRBJ2-2; TRBD1 aligns across 7 bases. The V gene end was trimmed by 6 bases and the J gene end by 4 bases; junction bases not matched to a gene: 8. The CDR3 has 15 amino acids. Germline V gives CDR1 LNHDA, CDR2 SQIVND (reference sequence). CDR3 DNA: TGTGCCAGTAGCAGACAGGGAGAGGCCACCGGGGAGCTGTTTTTT. Its translation is CASSRQGEATGELFF.

The rearrangement links TRBV28 to TRBJ1-3; D unclear. V lost 4 bases and J lost 0, with 7 bases in between. Looked up from germline, CDR1 is MDHEN and CDR2 is SYDVKM. The CDR3 is 14 residues long. In DNA form, the CDR3 reads TGTGCCAGCAGTTCCCCCTCCTCTGGAAACACCATATATTTT. Amino acid sequence: CASSSPSSGNTIYF.

This clone has only a few counts. The gene calls are TRBV5-3 and TRBJ1-3, with D hard to call. TRBV5-3 is treated as an ORF (open reading frame) with a function not yet certain. CDR3 length: 14 amino acids. Trimming stripped 2 bases from V and 5 bases from J, with 11 bases between. The CDR3 reads CARSLSQARNTIYF. The CDR3 coding sequence is TGTGCCAGAAGCTTATCCCAGGCCAGAAACACCATATATTTT.

On this clone: At one of its ends the junction is not consistent with the germline gene, which may arise from a read error. CDR3 residues: CVSSPDRGLNYGYTF. Here the CDR3 DNA reads TGTGTCAGCAGTCCCGACAGGGGGCTCAACTATGGCTACACCTTC. The rearrangement uses TRBV6-5 and TRBJ1-2, with TRBD1 identical over 10 bases. Germline loops: CDR1 MNHEY, CDR2 SVGAGI. The CDR3 runs 15 residues.

The V call is TRBV5-6, the J call TRBJ1-3; D is possibly TRBD1 (5 bases). V was shortened by 3 bases and J by 0 bases, with 13 bases between the two germline ends. Germline V CDR1 and CDR2: SGHDT, YYEEEE. CDR3 length equals 16 residues. The CDR3, as DNA: TGTGCCAGCAGCTGGACACCTACAGACTCTGGAAACACCATATATTTT. Translated, it gives CASSWTPTDSGNTIYF.

The rearrangement joins TRBV5-1 to TRBJ2-5; 7 nucleotides agree with TRBD2. CDR1 and CDR2 (germline): SGHRS, YFSETQ. V shed 4 bases, J shed 1 base, and the junction held 7 bases outside the gene matches. This CDR3 is 15 amino acids long. CDR3 protein: CASSAVGGGQETQYF. As DNA, the CDR3 is TGCGCCAGCAGCGCCGTGGGGGGGGGCCAAGAGACCCAGTACTTC.

The chain links TRBV2 to TRBJ2-5; possibly TRBD2 for D (6 bases). CDR3 size: 15 residues. V was trimmed by 4 bases and J by 0 bases, leaving 12 bases between them. Per the germline V gene, CDR1 is SNHLY and CDR2 is FYNNEI. The CDR3 coding sequence is TGTGCCAGCAGTGGGAGGGGTTGGTACCAAGAGACCCAGTACTTC. It encodes CASSGRGWYQETQYF.

The V gene is TRBV5-1, the J gene TRBJ2-1; the D gene is possibly TRBD2 (5 bases). The CDR3 totals 16 residues. The germline CDR1 and CDR2 sequences are SGHRS and YFSETQ. Trimming cost V 4 bases and J 4 bases, with 18 bases left between them. CDR3 region: CASSRFGEGKYNEQFF. CDR3 sequence (DNA): TGCGCCAGCAGCCGATTTGGTGAGGGAAAGTACAATGAGCAGTTCTTC.

The sample holds one count of this clone. Other nucleotide sequences from this sample produce the same CDR3. The chain links TRBV9 to TRBJ2-7; 8 positions agree with TRBD2. Germline CDR1 is SGDLS and CDR2 is YYNGEE. The CDR3 is 14 amino acids. J gave up 2 bases and V 0 bases, and 1 base lay outside the gene matches. Here the CDR3 reads CASSVAGGPYEQYF. CDR3 DNA sequence: TGTGCCAGCAGCGTAGCGGGAGGGCCCTACGAGCAGTACTTC.

The chain recombines TRBV18 with TRBJ1-3, with 7 positions matching TRBD1. Germline trimming cut 2 bases from V and 2 bases from J; bases unmatched to any gene: 6. The CDR3 length is 16 residues. CDR1 KGHSH and CDR2 LQKENI come from the germline V gene. The CDR3 region has the DNA TGTGCCAGCTCACCAGGGTTTACAGGGGCTGGAAACACCATATATTTT. Translated, it gives CASSPGFTGAGNTIYF.

The V gene is TRBV2, the J gene TRBJ2-2; D is unresolved. In germline, CDR1 is SNHLY, CDR2 FYNNEI. V was pared by 7 bases and J by 8 bases, with 11 bases between. The CDR3 sequence is 12 residues long. CDR3 protein: CASTIRPGELFF. In DNA form, the CDR3 reads TGTGCCAGCACTATCCGTCCGGGGGAGCTGTTTTTT.

The rearrangement links TRBV28 to TRBJ2-7; D may be TRBD1 (6 bases). V dropped 5 bases and J dropped 5 bases, with 19 bases sitting between them. Germline values: CDR1 MDHEN, CDR2 SYDVKM. The CDR3 runs to 15 residues. CDR3 nucleotides: TGTGCCAGCAGTCCTGGGGGCAGGGCGACAAACGAGCAGTACTTC. It specifies CASSPGGRATNEQYF.

CDR3 nucleotide sequence: TGCGCCAGCAGCTTATCACAGGTCACCACCGGGGAGCTGTTTTTT. Its translation: CASSLSQVTTGELFF. V is TRBV5-1 and J is TRBJ2-2; TRBD1 is a possible D gene (5 bases). Trimming left V 2 bases short and J 4 bases short, with 12 bases between. Germline V gene lookup returns CDR1 SGHRS and CDR2 YFSETQ. This CDR3 is built from 15 residues. The full variable domain, completed using reference TRBV5-1 and TRBJ2-2, is KAGVTQTPRYLIKTRGQQVTLSCSPISGHRSVSWYQQTPGQGLQFLFEYFSETQRNKGNFPGRFSGRQFSNSRSEMNVSTLELGDSALYLCASSLSQVTTGELFFGEGSRLTVL.

The rearrangement joins TRBV15 to TRBJ1-2, with TRBD1 identical over 8 bases. After removal of 0 bases from V and 9 bases from J, the junction contained 9 bases not matched to a gene. This CDR3 has 15 amino acids. CDR1 and CDR2 (germline): LNHNV, YYDKDF (reference sequence). The CDR3 nucleotides read TGTGCCACCAGCAGAGATAAGGCACAGGGGGATCGCTACACCTTC. Translated, it gives CATSRDKAQGDRYTF.

The V gene is TRBV7-6, the J gene TRBJ2-3; 10 bases agree with TRBD2. This CDR3 contains 14 residues. The V gene end was trimmed by 2 bases and the J gene end by 6 bases; junction bases not matched to a gene: 2. Germline CDR1 is SGHVS and CDR2 is FNYEAQ. CDR3 amino acids: CASSLSGGVDTQYF. The CDR3 bases are TGTGCCAGCAGCTTAAGCGGGGGGGTTGATACGCAGTATTTT.

This chain links TRBV12-5 with TRBJ1-5, with a possible D match to TRBD1 (6 bases). CDR1 and CDR2 (germline): LGHNT, FRNRAP. The CDR3 sequence is 15 residues long. The V gene lost 1 base and the J gene lost 5 bases, with 12 bases spanning the gap. CDR3 loop: CASGLETGGYQPQHF. CDR3 nucleotide sequence: TGTGCTAGTGGTTTGGAAACGGGGGGCTATCAGCCCCAGCATTTT.

V gene TRBV27 combines with J gene TRBJ1-5; D call uncertain. Trimming shortened V by 6 bases and J by 2 bases, and 14 bases separated the two germline ends. CDR1 is MNHEY and CDR2 is SMNVEV in the germline V gene (reference sequence). The CDR3 has 15 amino acids. The CDR3 nucleotides read TGTGCCAGCAGGCGCACGGGTTGGGGCAATCAGCCCCAGCATTTT. It yields the protein CASRRTGWGNQPQHF.

V and J are TRBV10-3 and TRBJ1-2; 7 nucleotides match TRBD1. Trimming at V came to 6 bases and at J to 8 bases, leaving 27 bases not matched to a gene. The CDR3 totals 19 residues. CDR1 and CDR2 from the germline V gene are ENHRY and SYGVKD. In nucleotides, the CDR3 is TGTGCCATCAGGTCCCCGGGACAGTGGTCTCGTATGGCCTTCGGGGGCTACACCTTC. Translation: CAIRSPGQWSRMAFGGYTF.

The chain combines TRBV10-1 with TRBJ2-1; D unclear. Germline V gene sequence: CDR1 WNHNN, CDR2 SYGVQD (reference sequence). The CDR3 loop spans 8 amino acids. Here the CDR3 DNA reads TGCGTACAGACAAGACAGTTCTTC. This translates into CVQTRQFF.

The chain combines TRBV27 with TRBJ2-2, with a weak D call TRBD2 (6 bases). The germline V gene encodes CDR1 MNHEY and CDR2 SMNVEV (reference sequence). CDR3 size: 14 residues. The V and J ends lost 3 bases and 7 bases respectively, with 12 bases between them. The CDR3 is CASSFRDSVGELFF. The CDR3 region has the DNA TGTGCCAGCAGTTTCCGGGACTCTGTCGGGGAGCTGTTTTTT.